These 22 T cell receptor beta chains originate from one sample sequenced in a study of early T cells in non-severe SARS-CoV-2 infection. From the 5' RACE reads, TCRdb called clonotypes with MiXCR, one entry per CDR3 protein. This sample yields fewer than 85,000 distinct CDR3 sequences, of which approximately 10% are seen a single time; 12% belongs to the top ten. Sequenced material: whole blood, taken at baseline. These receptors were taken from an adult who was a healthcare worker with PCR-confirmed SARS-CoV-2 infection or an uninfected control (not recorded which).

This clonotype was detected a few times. The genes are TRBV20-1 and TRBJ2-1; 9 nucleotides line up with TRBD1. This CDR3 spans 16 amino acids. The germline gives CDR1 DFQATT, CDR2 SNEGSKA (reference sequence). The ends lost 3 bases at V and 0 bases at J; junction bases unmatched: 6. The CDR3 region is CSASGGTGSSYNEQFF. CDR3 DNA sequence: TGCAGTGCTAGCGGGGGGACAGGGAGCTCCTACAATGAGCAGTTCTTC.

The chain joins TRBV6-1 to TRBJ1-6; D not certain. Germline V gives CDR1 MNHNS, CDR2 SASEGT. The CDR3 runs to 13 residues. V was trimmed by 0 bases and J by 7 bases, leaving 4 bases between them. This chain's CDR3 is CASSEAGNSPLHF. CDR3 nucleotide sequence: TGTGCCAGCAGTGAAGCAGGGAATTCACCCCTCCACTTT.

This clonotype has more than one count but fewer than ten. The chain couples TRBV7-2 to TRBJ2-2; D perhaps matches TRBD1 (6 bases). Germline V gives CDR1 SGHTA, CDR2 FQGNSA. This CDR3 region has 13 residues. V was shortened by 0 bases and J by 15 bases, with 14 bases between the two germline ends. DNA for the CDR3: TGTGCCAGCAGCTTAGCGCAAGAAGGGGGAATGTTTTTT. Translated: CASSLAQEGGMFF.

The CDR3 here is CASTFLVGQPFTEAFF. CDR3 bases: TGTGCCAGCACATTCCTTGTAGGACAGCCTTTTACTGAAGCTTTCTTT. The rearrangement uses TRBV6-2 or TRBV6-3 and TRBJ1-1, with D maybe TRBD1 (6 bases). Germline assignment: CDR1 MNHEY and CDR2 SVGEGT. The CDR3 is 16 residues long. Trimming removed 7 bases at V and 5 bases at J, with 23 bases between.

This clonotype came up a few times. The V and J genes are TRBV4-2 and TRBJ1-2; D unresolved. This CDR3 has 14 amino acids. V was pared by 0 bases and J by 4 bases, with 9 bases between. Germline V gene lookup returns CDR1 LGHNA and CDR2 YNFKEQ. The DNA of the CDR3 is TGTGCCAGCAGCCAAGATGGAATTTCCTATGGCTACACCTTC. It specifies CASSQDGISYGYTF.

This clonotype was observed a handful of times. The DNA for the CDR3 is TGTGCCAGCAGTCGAGCCGGGGAAGGGTCCCTCCACTTT. The encoded protein is CASSRAGEGSLHF. This chain uses TRBV6-5 with TRBJ1-6, with unresolved D. V was cut by 5 bases and J by 14 bases, with 16 bases left in between. The CDR3 is made up of 13 amino acids. Looked up from germline, CDR1 is MNHEY and CDR2 is SVGAGI.

V and J are TRBV19 and TRBJ1-2, with D unclear. Germline-derived CDR1 and CDR2 are LNHDA and SQIVND (reference sequence). Trimming shortened V by 7 bases and J by 4 bases, and 16 bases separated the two germline ends. The CDR3 totals 14 residues. The CDR3: CASTPEVRGYGYTF. The CDR3 region has the DNA TGTGCCAGTACTCCGGAGGTGCGGGGCTATGGCTACACCTTC.

This clonotype was counted between two and nine times. This chain connects TRBV3-1 to TRBJ1-1, with D maybe TRBD1 (6 bases). The CDR3 runs 14 residues. Deletions cut 1 base from V and 8 bases from J, with 14 bases between. CDR1 LGHDT and CDR2 YNNKEL come from the germline V gene (reference sequence). The CDR3 spells CASSQVNRVSEAFF. Here the CDR3 DNA reads TGTGCCAGCAGCCAAGTCAACAGGGTGAGCGAAGCTTTCTTT.

This clonotype was seen ten or more times. The chain has TRBV6-4 and TRBJ2-3, with D tentatively TRBD1 or TRBD2 (5 bases each). There are 16 residues in the CDR3. Germline CDR1 and CDR2: MRHNA and SNTAGT. V lost 4 bases to trimming and J lost 5 bases, with 19 bases between them. CDR3 region: CASSARREGPGDTQYF. The CDR3 DNA is TGTGCCAGCAGTGCCCGCCGCGAGGGGCCTGGAGATACGCAGTATTTT.

The chain links TRBV19 to TRBJ2-6; D is uncertain. The V gene's germline CDR1 is LNHDA and CDR2 SQIVND (reference sequence). The CDR3 has 12 residues. Trimming stripped 9 bases from V and 1 base from J, with 4 bases between. CDR3 nucleotides: TGTGCCAGCAGGTCTGGGGCCAACGTCCTGACTTTC. Translated: CASRSGANVLTF. Drawing the rest from reference TRBV19 and TRBJ2-6, the complete variable domain is DGGITQSPKYLFRKEGQNVTLSCEQNLNHDAMYWYRQDPGQGLRLIYYSQIVNDFQKGDIAEGYSVSREKKESFPLTVTSAQKNPTAFYLCASRSGANVLTFGAGSRLTVL.

The V call is TRBV29-1, the J call TRBJ2-7; tentative D call: TRBD2 (7 bases). Germline V gene data show CDR1 as SQVTM and CDR2 as ANQGSEA. The CDR3 length is 13 residues. V lost 4 bases and J lost 4, with 14 bases in between. The CDR3 sequence: CSVAQGGAYEQYF. The DNA for the CDR3 is TGCAGCGTTGCCCAAGGGGGGGCGTACGAGCAGTACTTC.

The CDR3 loop is CSACKAGVLETQYF. The CDR3 coding sequence is TGCAGTGCTTGTAAAGCGGGGGTATTAGAGACCCAGTACTTC. J is TRBJ2-5 and V is TRBV20-1, with 8 bases identical to TRBD2. Germline trimming cut 5 bases from V and 4 bases from J; bases unmatched to any gene: 9. Germline CDR1 and CDR2: DFQATT and SNEGSKA (reference sequence). This CDR3 has 14 residues.

The J gene is TRBJ1-5, the V gene TRBV6-2 or TRBV6-3, with TRBD1 matching over 8 bases. J gave up 1 base and V 0 bases, and 8 bases lay outside the gene matches. The CDR3 is 18 residues long. Germline V gives CDR1 MNHEY, CDR2 SVGEGT. The CDR3 sequence: CASSYSRQGSWSNQPQHF. In nucleotides, the CDR3 is TGTGCCAGCAGTTACTCGAGACAGGGGAGTTGGAGCAATCAGCCCCAGCATTTT.

For this clonotype: An end of the junction does not agree with germline; a read error may underlie this. The chain has TRBV3-1 and TRBJ1-2; 7 bases are a match to TRBD1. The CDR3 covers 12 residues. Germline V CDR1 and CDR2: LGHDT, YNNKEL (reference sequence). The CDR3 sequence: CASSQDRSTENF. The CDR3, as DNA: TGTGCCAGCAGCCAGGACAGGAGCACGGAGAACTTC.

The table lists this clonotype with a few counts. This sequence joins TRBV21-1 and TRBJ2-1; the table names TRBD1, a call not compared with the DNA. TRBV21-1 is noted as a pseudogene. The CDR3 sequence is 20 residues long. CDR3: CASSLPRGGGASYSYNEQFF. The CDR3 DNA follows: TGTGCCAGCAGCTTACCCCGCGGGGGGGGCGCTTCCTACTCCTACAATGAGCAGTTCTTC.

The V and J genes are TRBV7-2 and TRBJ2-7; TRBD1 might be the D (6 bases). Looked up from germline, CDR1 is SGHTA and CDR2 is FQGNSA. CDR3 size: 14 residues. Trimming stripped 4 bases from V and 2 bases from J, with 12 bases between. CDR3 nucleotide sequence: TGTGCCAGCAGCTCCAACAGGGCCGCCTACGAGCAGTACTTC. This translates into CASSSNRAAYEQYF.

This clonotype was counted ten times or more. The V gene is TRBV12-5, the J gene TRBJ1-1; no firm D call. The CDR3 runs to 15 residues. The V end was cut by 5 bases, the J end by 1 base, with 14 bases between. Germline loops: CDR1 LGHNT, CDR2 FRNRAP. The CDR3 DNA reads TGTGCTAGTGGTCCACCCCGCCCCGGGAACACTGAAGCTTTCTTT. Amino acids: CASGPPRPGNTEAFF.

This chain links TRBV5-1 with TRBJ1-1; D gene uncertain. With 2 bases removed from V and 1 base from J, the gap between germline ends came to 9 bases. The CDR3 is 14 residues long. CDR1 is SGHRS, CDR2 YFSETQ, per germline. CDR3 DNA sequence: TGCGCCAGCAGCTTACTCCGTTCGAACACTGAAGCTTTCTTT. It codes for CASSLLRSNTEAFF.

The gene calls are TRBV14 and TRBJ1-1; the D gene is possibly TRBD1 (6 bases). CDR3 length: 14 residues. Germline loops: CDR1 SGHDN, CDR2 FVKESK. The V gene lost 2 bases and the J gene lost 3 bases, with 10 bases spanning the gap. The CDR3: CASSQLGGDTEAFF. Written as DNA, the CDR3 is TGTGCCAGCAGCCAACTAGGGGGTGACACTGAAGCTTTCTTT.

In this sample, this clonotype turned up once. The chain is built from TRBV9 and TRBJ2-1; weak D call: TRBD1 (6 bases). Germline loops: CDR1 SGDLS, CDR2 YYNGEE. This CDR3 comprises 15 residues. V was shortened by 3 bases and J by 8 bases, with 18 bases between the two germline ends. The CDR3 DNA follows: TGTGCCAGCAGCGCCCGGGACACTCGGCGGCATGAGCAGTTCTTC. Translating it yields CASSARDTRRHEQFF.

The V gene is TRBV7-9, the J gene TRBJ2-1, with unresolved D. The V end lost 2 bases, the J end lost 4 bases, and 15 bases lay between the germline ends. The CDR3 runs 16 residues. Looked up from germline, CDR1 is SEHNR and CDR2 is FQNEAQ (reference sequence). CDR3 in amino acids: CASSLTPVRPYNEQFF. The CDR3 bases are TGTGCCAGCAGCTTAACTCCGGTAAGACCTTACAATGAGCAGTTCTTC.

The table lists this clonotype with many counts. The chain combines TRBV7-3 with TRBJ1-3; no clear D gene. This CDR3 comprises 17 residues. The germline gives CDR1 SGHTA, CDR2 FQGTGA. With 2 bases removed from V and 0 bases from J, the gap between germline ends came to 14 bases. The DNA of the CDR3 is TGTGCCAGCAGCTTATCCGGAGGGTCAGACTCTGGAAACACCATATATTTT. Amino acid sequence: CASSLSGGSDSGNTIYF.